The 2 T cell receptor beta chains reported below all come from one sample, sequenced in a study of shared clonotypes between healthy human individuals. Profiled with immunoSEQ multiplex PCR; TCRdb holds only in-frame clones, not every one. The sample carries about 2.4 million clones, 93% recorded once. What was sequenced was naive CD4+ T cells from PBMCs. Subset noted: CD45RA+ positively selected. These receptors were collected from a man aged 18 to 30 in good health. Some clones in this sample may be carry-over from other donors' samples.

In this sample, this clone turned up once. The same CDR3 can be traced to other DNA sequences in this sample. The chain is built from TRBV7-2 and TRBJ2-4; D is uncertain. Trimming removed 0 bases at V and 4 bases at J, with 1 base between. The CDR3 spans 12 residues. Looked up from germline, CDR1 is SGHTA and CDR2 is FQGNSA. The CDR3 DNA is TGTGCCAGCAGCTTAGCAAAAAACATTCAGTACTTC. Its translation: CASSLAKNIQYF.

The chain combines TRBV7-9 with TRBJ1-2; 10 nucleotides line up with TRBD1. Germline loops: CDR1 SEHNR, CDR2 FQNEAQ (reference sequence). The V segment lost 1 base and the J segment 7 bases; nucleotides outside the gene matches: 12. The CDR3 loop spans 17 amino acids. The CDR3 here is CASSLERTRQGALGYTF. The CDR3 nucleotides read TGTGCCAGCAGCTTAGAGCGCACGCGACAGGGGGCGCTTGGCTACACCTTC. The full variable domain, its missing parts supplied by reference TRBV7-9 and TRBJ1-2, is DTGVSQNPRHKITKRGQNVTFRCDPISEHNRLYWYRQTLGQGPEFLTYFQNEAQLEKSRLLSDRFSAERPKGSFSTLEIQRTEQGDSAMYLCASSLERTRQGALGYTFGSGTRLTVV.